The source of this T cell receptor beta chain is a study of blood T cell repertoires in COVID-19. Only in-frame clones appear in the TCRdb table, and some are missing; sequencing was by immunoSEQ multiplex PCR. The data contain over 150,000 clones, 94% of them singletons. Sequencing input: peripheral blood. The receptor was isolated from a man aged 30 to 45 with COVID-19, enrolled during active disease.

DNA of the CDR3: TGTGCCAGCAGTCTGTACAGCTCAACTAATGAAAAACTGTTTTTT. Its translation is CASSLYSSTNEKLFF. J is TRBJ1-4 and V is TRBV27; D not resolved. The CDR3 is made up of 15 amino acids. V was cut by 5 bases and J by 0 bases, with 10 bases left in between. In germline, CDR1 is MNHEY, CDR2 SMNVEV (reference sequence).